This T cell receptor (beta chain) was sequenced during a study of shared clonotypes between healthy human individuals. About the study: Three plates were used per donor for CD4 naive, three for CD4 memory, two for CD8 naive and one for CD8 memory. General observations from the study: Only blood was sampled; tissue repertoires likely differ.

As regards this clone: Its antigen remains unidentified.

With 2 bases clipped from V and 2 bases from J, the junction kept 4 bases outside the gene matches. Germline CDR1 reads SGHRS; CDR2 reads YFSETQ. The CDR3 sequence is 15 residues long. The authors loaded roughly 200 ng DNA, roughly 33,000 T cell genomes, into sorted-subset replicate PCRs. Repertoires were generated with immunoSEQ multiplex PCR, while TCRdb's copy carries only in-frame clones and drops some. The sample records hundreds of thousands of clones, around 87% being singletons. This rearrangement joins TRBV5-1 to TRBJ2-3; 8 nucleotides line up with TRBD1. The clonotype originates from a young man in good health. Specimen: memory CD8+ T cells sorted from blood. As to subset: CD45RO+ cells pooled with CCR7-negative TemRA cells. CDR3 sequence: CASSFRQGTTDTQYF. The CDR3 DNA reads as TGCGCCAGCAGCTTCCGACAGGGGACCACAGATACGCAGTATTTT.